Included here is one T cell receptor (beta chain) sequence, with context. The V gene lost 7 bases and the J gene lost 4 bases, with 8 bases spanning the gap. This CDR3 has 11 residues. Per germline, CDR1 MDHEN and CDR2 SYDVKM. TCRdb keeps only in-frame clones here, not all; method: immunoSEQ multiplex PCR. Here the sample spans fewer than 200,000 clones, about nine tenths being singletons. This sample stems from a study of blood T cell repertoires in COVID-19. This TCR was recovered from a man aged 45-65 years with acute or convalescent COVID-19. The chain couples TRBV28 to TRBJ2-7; D might be TRBD2 (5 bases). The sequenced material came from peripheral blood. CDR3 in DNA: TGTGCCAGCATGGAGGCTTACGAGCAGTACTTC. The encoded protein is CASMEAYEQYF.